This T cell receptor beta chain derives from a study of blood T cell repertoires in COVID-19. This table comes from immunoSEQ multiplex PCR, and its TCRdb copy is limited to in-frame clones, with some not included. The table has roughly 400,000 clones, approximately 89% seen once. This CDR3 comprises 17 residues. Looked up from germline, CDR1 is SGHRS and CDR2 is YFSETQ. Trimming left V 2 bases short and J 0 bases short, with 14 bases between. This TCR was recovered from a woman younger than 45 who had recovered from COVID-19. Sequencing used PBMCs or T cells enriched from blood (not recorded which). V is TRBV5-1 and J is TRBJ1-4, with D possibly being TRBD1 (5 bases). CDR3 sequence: CASSLTFRDSTNEKLFF. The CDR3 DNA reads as TGCGCCAGCAGCTTAACATTCAGGGATTCAACTAATGAAAAACTGTTTTTT.